This T cell receptor (beta chain) comes out of a study of T cells in localized non-small cell lung cancer. V lost 5 bases and J lost 3; bases outside the gene matches: 6. CDR3 length equals 15 residues. From germline, CDR1 is LNHDA and CDR2 SQIVND (reference sequence). The method was immunoSEQ multiplex PCR; TCRdb's version includes in-frame clones alone and lacks a portion of them. In the table there are almost 5,500 clones, 85% of which are singletons. This rearrangement joins TRBV19 to TRBJ2-7; 11 bases are shared with TRBD1. The sequence was obtained from a woman aged 35 to 69 with stage II lung adenocarcinoma. The sequenced sample was PBMCs, obtained before any cancer treatment. CDR3 loop: CASSVSGTGGYEQYF. DNA for the CDR3: TGTGCCAGTAGTGTATCCGGGACAGGGGGCTACGAGCAGTACTTC.